Given below is one T cell receptor (beta chain) in context. The sample belongs to a study of blood T cell repertoires in COVID-19. The wider study: Sources were T cells, B-cell-depleted T cells, or PBMCs; the material itself was cDNA or gDNA.

The germline CDR1 and CDR2 sequences are KGHSH and LQKENI. V shed 4 bases, J shed 0 bases, and the junction held 3 bases outside the gene matches. CDR3 length: 15 amino acids. Recovery meant two consecutive negative NP/OP PCR tests, professional clearance, or resolved symptoms. Method: immunoSEQ multiplex PCR; TCRdb's copy keeps in-frame clones and lacks some. The table lists roughly 310,000 clones, 90% of them singletons. The sequenced sample was PBMCs or T cells enriched from blood (not recorded which). The receptor was isolated from a man aged 55 to 70 who had recovered from COVID-19. V is TRBV18 and J is TRBJ1-5, with 7 positions matching TRBD1. CDR3: CASSRQGSSNQPQHF. The CDR3 region has the DNA TGTGCCAGCTCACGACAGGGATCTAGCAATCAGCCCCAGCATTTT.